This T cell receptor (beta chain) is from a study of T cell responses to AZD1222 COVID-19 vaccine. Study results and limitations: Just five or six AZD1222 recipients were seropositive at baseline.

Germline lookup yields CDR1 KGHSH and CDR2 LQKENI. Trimming took 3 bases from V and 0 from J, leaving 5 bases between them. The CDR3 length is 13 residues. Here immunoSEQ multiplex PCR was the method, and the copy in TCRdb shows in-frame clones only, minus some. The sample yields around 150,000 clones, 90% seen once. Points on this clone: Its cognate antigen is unknown. The sample contains more than one DNA sequence encoding this CDR3.

Second-dose schedules of about 4 or about 12 weeks were combined. The chain employs TRBV18 and TRBJ1-1; D gene uncertain. The sequences come from peripheral blood, collected 28 days after the second AZD1222 dose. The sequence was obtained from an adult who received the AZD1222 COVID-19 vaccine. In nucleotides, the CDR3 is TGTGCCAGCTCACCTGACCTGAACACTGAAGCTTTCTTT. It encodes CASSPDLNTEAFF.